Below, 19 T cell receptor beta chains from the same sample are listed, as sequenced in a study of T cell clonotyping in hematopoietic cell transplantation. This table comes from immunoSEQ multiplex PCR, and its TCRdb copy is limited to in-frame clones, with some not included. The sample carries about 44,000 clones, 94% recorded once. Sequenced material: peripheral blood mononuclear cells. These receptors were obtained from a woman aged 45-59 years in good health. Some clones in this sample may be carry-over from other donors' samples.

The chain uses TRBV2 and TRBJ2-5; D is ambiguous. The CDR3 is 12 residues long. Germline CDR1 SNHLY, CDR2 FYNNEI. The V end lost 6 bases, the J end lost 4 bases, and 9 bases lay between the germline ends. In DNA form, the CDR3 reads TGTGCCAGCAGCGCGCGAGTAGAGACCCAGTACTTC. Its protein product is CASSARVETQYF. The full variable domain, rest sourced from reference TRBV2 and TRBJ2-5, is EPEVTQTPSHQVTQMGQEVILRCVPISNHLYFYWYRQILGQKVEFLVSFYNNEISEKSEIFDDQFSVERPDGSNFTLKIRSTKLEDSAMYFCASSARVETQYFGPGTRLLVL.

This chain uses TRBV5-5 with TRBJ2-7; D not certain. CDR1 SGHKS and CDR2 YYEKEE come from the germline V gene (reference sequence). The V end lost 3 bases, the J end lost 4 bases, and 8 bases lay between the germline ends. This CDR3 has 12 amino acids. For the CDR3, the DNA is TGTGCCAGCAGCTCGGTGGGGTACGAGCAGTACTTC. This encodes CASSSVGYEQYF.

This clone was detected only a few times. The CDR3 sequence: CAWSISGQGANLYF. CDR3 DNA sequence: TGTGCCTGGAGTATATCGGGACAGGGGGCGAATCTGTACTTC. The chain employs TRBV30 and TRBJ2-7; 12 bases fit TRBD1. Per the germline V gene, CDR1 is GTSNPN and CDR2 is SVGIG (reference sequence). The CDR3 has 14 residues. J gave up 12 bases and V 2 bases, and 11 bases lay outside the gene matches.

The chain uses TRBV5-1 and TRBJ1-1; 8 positions match TRBD1. This CDR3 has 13 amino acids. V shed 4 bases, J shed 5 bases, and the junction held 4 bases outside the gene matches. Germline values: CDR1 SGHRS, CDR2 YFSETQ. CDR3 sequence: CASSGTGRTEAFF. In DNA, the CDR3 is TGCGCCAGCAGCGGGACAGGACGGACTGAAGCTTTCTTT.

This chain joins TRBV11-3 and TRBJ2-2; no clear D. With 6 bases removed from V and 0 bases from J, the gap between germline ends came to 2 bases. The CDR3 consists of 12 residues. The germline V gene encodes CDR1 SGHNT and CDR2 YENEEA. In nucleotides, the CDR3 is TGTGCCAGCAGGCCGAACACCGGGGAGCTGTTTTTT. The encoded protein is CASRPNTGELFF.

V and J are TRBV6-6 and TRBJ1-1, with 7 bases aligning to TRBD1. This CDR3 has 15 residues. Trimming cost V 4 bases and J 1 base; bases outside gene matches: 6. Germline V CDR1 and CDR2: MNHNY, SVGAGI (reference sequence). As DNA, the CDR3 is TGTGCCAGCAGTTCCTCGACAGGGAGGAACACTGAAGCTTTCTTT. Amino acid sequence: CASSSSTGRNTEAFF.

This clone was observed a handful of times. The chain has TRBV5-6 and TRBJ1-6; weak D call: TRBD1 (6 bases). The germline V gene has CDR1 SGHDT and CDR2 YYEEEE. The V end was cut by 5 bases, the J end by 4 bases, with 13 bases between. The CDR3 spans 15 residues. CDR3 DNA sequence: TGTGCCAGCAGTTCTACACAGGGATATAATTCACCCCTCCACTTT. This encodes CASSSTQGYNSPLHF.

The chain carries TRBV20-1 and TRBJ2-1; D gene unclear. V was shortened by 6 bases and J by 9 bases, with 6 bases between the two germline ends. The germline gives CDR1 DFQATT, CDR2 SNEGSKA (reference sequence). The CDR3 extends over 9 amino acids. The CDR3 loop is CSARTEQFF. In nucleotides, the CDR3 is TGCAGTGCCCGGACTGAGCAGTTCTTC.

The rearrangement links TRBV4-2 to TRBJ2-3; 7 nucleotides align to TRBD2. Germline V gene sequence: CDR1 LGHNA, CDR2 YNFKEQ. The length of the CDR3 is 16 residues. V lost 1 base and J lost 0; bases outside the gene matches: 4. DNA for the CDR3: TGTGCCAGCAGCCAAGTGGGGGGGGGTAGCACAGATACGCAGTATTTT. This encodes CASSQVGGGSTDTQYF.

CDR3 residues: CASSIRGGYGYTF. CDR3 DNA sequence: TGTGCCAGTAGTATCCGAGGGGGCTATGGCTACACCTTC. The chain carries TRBV19 and TRBJ1-2, with D possibly being TRBD1 (6 bases). V was shortened by 3 bases and J by 4 bases, with 9 bases between the two germline ends. This CDR3 contains 13 residues. Germline lookup yields CDR1 LNHDA and CDR2 SQIVND (reference sequence). Filled out from reference TRBV19 and TRBJ1-2, the complete variable domain reads DGGITQSPKYLFRKEGQNVTLSCEQNLNHDAMYWYRQDPGQGLRLIYYSQIVNDFQKGDIAEGYSVSREKKESFPLTVTSAQKNPTAFYLCASSIRGGYGYTFGSGTRLTVV.

The chain carries TRBV30 and TRBJ1-1; the D is unclear. The CDR3 totals 11 residues. Germline V gives CDR1 GTSNPN, CDR2 SVGIG (reference sequence). V was shortened by 0 bases and J by 14 bases, with 13 bases between the two germline ends. The CDR3 sequence is CAWSVSTVAFF. CDR3 sequence (DNA): TGTGCCTGGAGTGTGTCCACAGTGGCCTTCTTT.

The gene calls are TRBV7-9 and TRBJ1-3; D remains unclear. Per the germline V gene, CDR1 is SEHNR and CDR2 is FQNEAQ (reference sequence). Trimming removed 4 bases from V and 4 bases from J, with 14 bases in between. The CDR3 consists of 15 residues. The CDR3, as DNA: TGTGCCAGCAGCTCCCCCCCGCTCGACGGAAACACCATATATTTT. This codes for CASSSPPLDGNTIYF.

V is TRBV5-4 and J is TRBJ1-1; a weak D match, TRBD1 (5 bases). Germline V gene data show CDR1 as SGHNT and CDR2 as YYREEE (reference sequence). This CDR3 is built from 15 residues. Deletions cut 5 bases from V and 5 bases from J, with 19 bases between. The CDR3 loop reads CASSSLGQGVTEAFF. As DNA, the CDR3 is TGTGCCAGCAGTTCGTTGGGGCAGGGCGTGACTGAAGCTTTCTTT. The full variable domain, in which reference TRBV5-4 and TRBJ1-1 provide the parts outside the CDR3, is ETGVTQSPTHLIKTRGQQVTLRCSSQSGHNTVSWYQQALGQGPQFIFQYYREEENGRGNFPPRFSGLQFPNYSSELNVNALELDDSALYLCASSSLGQGVTEAFFGQGTRLTVV.

This sequence joins TRBV5-6 and TRBJ2-6; TRBD2 aligns across 12 bases. This CDR3 spans 18 amino acids. The J segment lost 2 bases and the V segment lost 4 bases, leaving 7 bases of the junction unmatched. Per germline, CDR1 SGHDT and CDR2 YYEEEE. Here the CDR3 reads CASSPASGGAPGANVLTF. The CDR3 DNA reads TGTGCCAGCAGCCCGGCTAGCGGGGGGGCCCCTGGGGCCAACGTCCTGACTTTC.

V gene TRBV4-2 combines with J gene TRBJ2-7, with D perhaps TRBD1 or TRBD2 (5 bases each). CDR3 length: 14 residues. Germline CDR1 and CDR2: LGHNA and YNFKEQ. V dropped 2 bases and J dropped 4 bases, with 12 bases sitting between them. DNA for the CDR3: TGTGCCAGCAGCCAATCACCGGGACCTTACGAGCAGTACTTC. This codes for CASSQSPGPYEQYF.

The DNA of the CDR3 is TGCAGCGTTTTGAGGGGGAACACTGAAGCTTTCTTT. It encodes CSVLRGNTEAFF. The chain has TRBV29-1 and TRBJ1-1, with a weak D call TRBD1 (5 bases). CDR3 length equals 12 residues. Germline V lookup: CDR1 SQVTM, CDR2 ANQGSEA. V lost 5 bases and J lost 1, with 8 bases in between.

CDR3 bases: TGTGCCAGCAGCCAAGTTTGGGTCACCTCATGGACCGGGGAGCTGTTTTTT. This encodes CASSQVWVTSWTGELFF. This sequence joins TRBV14 and TRBJ2-2; D not resolved. Germline V CDR1 and CDR2: SGHDN, FVKESK. There are 17 residues in the CDR3. V lost 1 base to trimming and J lost 5 bases, with 17 bases between them.

The genes are TRBV6-5 and TRBJ1-4, with no clear D. The V gene lost 6 bases and the J gene lost 3 bases, with 14 bases spanning the gap. Per germline, CDR1 MNHEY and CDR2 SVGAGI. This CDR3 is built from 15 residues. This chain's CDR3 is CASSLVRAPNEKLFF. The DNA of the CDR3 is TGTGCCAGCAGCTTGGTGAGGGCTCCTAATGAAAAACTGTTTTTT.

The rearrangement links TRBV6-1 to TRBJ2-5; no clear D gene. Germline values: CDR1 MNHNS, CDR2 SASEGT. The CDR3 spans 12 residues. The V end was cut by 4 bases, the J end by 7 bases, with 10 bases between. CDR3 coding DNA: TGTGCCAGCAGTGTCGACCCGGGGACCCAGTACTTC. Amino acid sequence: CASSVDPGTQYF.